The 10 T cell receptor beta chains below all came from one sample that was sequenced in a study of blood T cell repertoires in COVID-19. Data came from immunoSEQ multiplex PCR; TCRdb stores just in-frame clones and leaves some out. The data show 210,000 or so clones, roughly four fifths seen once. The sample consisted of peripheral blood. These receptors came from a woman in her thirties or forties with acute or convalescent COVID-19.

This clone was observed a handful of times. This chain joins TRBV11-1 and TRBJ2-7, with D tentatively TRBD2 (6 bases). Trimming left V 6 bases short and J 2 bases short, with 11 bases between. The CDR3 extends over 13 amino acids. Germline CDR1 and CDR2: SGHAT and FQDESV (reference sequence). The CDR3 DNA reads as TGTGCCAGCAGTTTCGGGGGAGCCTACGAGCAGTACTTC. Its protein product is CASSFGGAYEQYF.

This clone has a handful of counts. V is TRBV18 and J is TRBJ2-7; TRBD2 matches 13 bases. After removal of 2 bases from V and 4 bases from J, the junction contained 2 bases not matched to a gene. The CDR3 contains 15 residues. Germline V gene sequence: CDR1 KGHSH, CDR2 LQKENI. CDR3 region: CASSPGLAGAYEQYF. The CDR3 DNA reads as TGTGCCAGCTCACCAGGACTAGCGGGAGCTTACGAGCAGTACTTC.

This chain joins TRBV4-1 and TRBJ1-4; D perhaps matches TRBD1 (6 bases). The V gene's germline CDR1 is MGHRA and CDR2 YSYEKL. V lost 6 bases and J 5 bases, leaving 13 bases between the germline ends. The CDR3 is 14 amino acids. CDR3 bases: TGCGCCAGCAGGAACCGGGACACAAATGAAAAACTGTTTTTT. Translated, it gives CASRNRDTNEKLFF.

The V call is TRBV24-1, the J call TRBJ2-2; perhaps TRBD1 as D (5 bases). V was clipped by 3 bases and J by 5 bases, with 12 bases between them. Germline CDR1 is KGHDR and CDR2 is SFDVKD. CDR3 length equals 15 residues. CDR3 region: CATSDPGSRTGELFF. The DNA for the CDR3 is TGTGCCACCAGTGATCCAGGGTCCCGGACCGGGGAGCTGTTTTTT.

In its sample, this clone was seen once. This chain uses TRBV6-5 with TRBJ2-2, with D uncertain. The CDR3 loop spans 13 amino acids. Germline V gene lookup returns CDR1 MNHEY and CDR2 SVGAGI. Trimming stripped 10 bases from V and 9 bases from J, with 18 bases between. The CDR3 DNA follows: TGTGCCATTAGACTTGAGCCGGGTCGGGAGCTGTTTTTT. Translation: CAIRLEPGRELFF.

The genes are TRBV30 and TRBJ2-5; TRBD1 agrees at 9 bases. Germline CDR1 reads GTSNPN; CDR2 reads SVGIG (reference sequence). V lost 3 bases, J lost 4 bases, and 3 bases stayed unmatched. This CDR3 has 13 amino acids. For the CDR3, the DNA is TGTGCCTGGAGCCTGACAGGGGGAGAGACCCAGTACTTC. Translating it yields CAWSLTGGETQYF.

This chain uses TRBV10-2 with TRBJ1-2, with 7 bases aligning to TRBD1. This CDR3 is 16 amino acids long. Germline V gene data show CDR1 as WSHSY and CDR2 as SAAADI. The V gene end was trimmed by 6 bases and the J gene end by 6 bases; junction bases not matched to a gene: 16. As DNA, the CDR3 is TGCGCCAGCAGACCCCAAGGACAGGAAGCTAAGGATGGCTACACCTTC. Its protein product is CASRPQGQEAKDGYTF.

This clone showed up just a few times. This chain links TRBV25-1 with TRBJ1-4; the D is unclear. This CDR3 is built from 15 residues. The V end lost 2 bases, the J end lost 0 bases, and 7 bases lay between the germline ends. CDR1 and CDR2 from the germline V gene are MGHDK and SYGVNS. CDR3 nucleotide sequence: TGTGCCAGCAGTGAAGGCGGGCCAACTAATGAAAAACTGTTTTTT. Amino acid sequence: CASSEGGPTNEKLFF.

V and J are TRBV27 and TRBJ2-2; 12 nucleotides align to TRBD2. The length of the CDR3 is 17 residues. V was clipped by 6 bases and J by 1 base; unmatched bases: 6. Germline V gene lookup returns CDR1 MNHEY and CDR2 SMNVEV (reference sequence). This CDR3 reads CASSNPSGGVNTGELFF. The DNA of the CDR3 is TGTGCCAGCAGCAACCCTAGCGGGGGGGTGAACACCGGGGAGCTGTTTTTT.

The sample holds a few counts of this clone. The rearrangement joins TRBV30 to TRBJ1-5, with D possibly matching TRBD1 (5 bases). Germline lookup yields CDR1 GTSNPN and CDR2 SVGIG (reference sequence). The CDR3 consists of 13 residues. V lost 1 base and J 3 bases, leaving 7 bases between the germline ends. The CDR3 loop reads CAWSEGLNQPQHF. In DNA, the CDR3 is TGTGCCTGGAGTGAGGGGCTCAATCAGCCCCAGCATTTT.